This T cell receptor (beta chain) was found in a study of CD8+CD57+ T cells in acquired aplastic anemia. Overall study: DNA per sorted CD4+ or CD8+ sample ranged about 0.19 to 30 ug, averaging 3.2 ug.

Genomic DNA templated the TCR beta VDJ and CDR3 profiling. TCRdb reprocessed the reads via MiXCR and lists one record per CDR3 protein. The table has 250,000 to 300,000 distinct CDR3 sequences, approximately 56% seen once. The V end was cut by 4 bases, the J end by 4 bases, with 8 bases between. The CDR3 has 13 residues. Germline assignment: CDR1 SNHLY and CDR2 FYNNEI. Sequenced sample: sorted CD4+, CD8+, or CD8+CD57+ T cells (not recorded which) from PBMCs. The receptor was isolated from a human donor with severe aplastic anemia or a healthy control (not recorded which). This sequence joins TRBV2 and TRBJ2-1, with unresolved D. DNA for the CDR3: TGTGCCAGCAGTGTCGCAGCTTACAATGAGCAGTTCTTC. It yields the protein CASSVAAYNEQFF.